The source of this T cell receptor beta chain is a study of technical replicates of blood from a few donors. Details on this clone: Other DNA sequences of this sample code for an identical CDR3.

The method was immunoSEQ multiplex PCR; TCRdb's version includes in-frame clones alone and lacks a portion of them. The table includes 90,000 to 100,000 clones, 95% detected once. The CDR3 spans 14 residues. Trimming took 4 bases from V and 3 from J; bases not matched to a gene: 2. Germline lookup yields CDR1 MNHEY and CDR2 SMNVEV (reference sequence). The sample consisted of T cells isolated from PBMCs. This TCR derives from a human donor in good health. The J gene is TRBJ2-7, the V gene TRBV27; 11 bases are shared with TRBD1. CDR3 bases: TGTGCCAGCAGTTCGGGGACAGGGGGCTACGAGCAGTACTTC. It encodes CASSSGTGGYEQYF.